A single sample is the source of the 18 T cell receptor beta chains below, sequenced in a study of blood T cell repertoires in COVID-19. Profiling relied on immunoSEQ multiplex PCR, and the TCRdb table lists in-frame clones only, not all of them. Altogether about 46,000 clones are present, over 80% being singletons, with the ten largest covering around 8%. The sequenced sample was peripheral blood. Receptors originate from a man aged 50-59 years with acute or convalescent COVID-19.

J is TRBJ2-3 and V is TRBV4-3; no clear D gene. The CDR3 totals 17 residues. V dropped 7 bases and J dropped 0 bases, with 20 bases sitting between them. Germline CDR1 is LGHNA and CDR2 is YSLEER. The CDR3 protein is CASTRPTETPSTDTQYF. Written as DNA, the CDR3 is TGCGCCAGCACTCGCCCAACGGAGACTCCTAGCACAGATACGCAGTATTTT.

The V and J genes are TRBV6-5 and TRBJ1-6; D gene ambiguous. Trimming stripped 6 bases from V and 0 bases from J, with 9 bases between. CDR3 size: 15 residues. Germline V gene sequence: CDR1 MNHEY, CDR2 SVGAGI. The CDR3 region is CASSRGDSYNSPLHF. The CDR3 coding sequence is TGTGCCAGCAGCCGCGGGGACTCCTATAATTCACCCCTCCACTTT.

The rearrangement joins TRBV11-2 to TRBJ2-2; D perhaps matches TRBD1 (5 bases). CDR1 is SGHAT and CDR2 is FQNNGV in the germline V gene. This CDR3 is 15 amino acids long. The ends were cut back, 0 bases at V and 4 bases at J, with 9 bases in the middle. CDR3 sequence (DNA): TGTGCCAGCAGCTTAGAAGGGGTAGGCACCGGGGAGCTGTTTTTT. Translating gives CASSLEGVGTGELFF.

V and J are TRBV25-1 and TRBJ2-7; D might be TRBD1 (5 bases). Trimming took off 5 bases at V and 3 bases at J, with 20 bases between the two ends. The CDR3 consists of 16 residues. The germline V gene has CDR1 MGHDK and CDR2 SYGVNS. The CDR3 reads CASSPLGLGANYEQYF. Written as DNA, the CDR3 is TGTGCCAGCAGTCCCCTGGGATTAGGGGCCAACTACGAGCAGTACTTC.

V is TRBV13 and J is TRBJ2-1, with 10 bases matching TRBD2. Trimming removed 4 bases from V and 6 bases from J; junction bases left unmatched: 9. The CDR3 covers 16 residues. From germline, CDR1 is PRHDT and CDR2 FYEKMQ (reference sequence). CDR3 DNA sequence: TGTGCCAGCAGCTACCTTTTTACTAGCGGGACCAATGAGCAGTTCTTC. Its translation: CASSYLFTSGTNEQFF.

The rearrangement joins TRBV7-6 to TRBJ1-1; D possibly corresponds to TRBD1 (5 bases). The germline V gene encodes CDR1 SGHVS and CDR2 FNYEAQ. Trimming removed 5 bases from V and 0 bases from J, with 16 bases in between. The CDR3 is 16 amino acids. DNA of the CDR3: TGTGCCAGCAGCGGGGCGACAAGCCGATTGAACACTGAAGCTTTCTTT. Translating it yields CASSGATSRLNTEAFF.

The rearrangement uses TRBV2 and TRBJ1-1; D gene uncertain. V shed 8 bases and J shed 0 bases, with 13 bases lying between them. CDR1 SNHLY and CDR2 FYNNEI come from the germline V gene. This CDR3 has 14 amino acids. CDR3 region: CASRGLFMNTEAFF. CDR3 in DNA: TGTGCCAGCCGAGGGTTATTTATGAACACTGAAGCTTTCTTT.

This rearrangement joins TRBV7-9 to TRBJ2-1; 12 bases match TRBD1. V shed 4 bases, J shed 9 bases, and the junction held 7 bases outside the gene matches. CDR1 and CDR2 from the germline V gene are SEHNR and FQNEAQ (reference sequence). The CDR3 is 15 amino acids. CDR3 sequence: CASSWGGTGGGEQFF. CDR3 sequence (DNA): TGTGCCAGCAGCTGGGGTGGGACAGGGGGCGGTGAGCAGTTCTTC.

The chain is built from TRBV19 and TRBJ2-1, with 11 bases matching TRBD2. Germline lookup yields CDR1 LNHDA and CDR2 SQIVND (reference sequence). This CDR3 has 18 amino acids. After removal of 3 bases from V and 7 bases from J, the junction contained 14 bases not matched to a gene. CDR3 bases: TGTGCCAGTAGTATTTTCGCGAAGACTAGCGGGATTCGGAATGAGCAGTTCTTC. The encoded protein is CASSIFAKTSGIRNEQFF.

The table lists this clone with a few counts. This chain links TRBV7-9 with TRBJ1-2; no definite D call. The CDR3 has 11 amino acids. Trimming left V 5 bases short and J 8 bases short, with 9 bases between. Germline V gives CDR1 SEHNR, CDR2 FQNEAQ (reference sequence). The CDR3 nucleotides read TGTGCCAGCAGCCCAAGCGAGGGCTACACCTTC. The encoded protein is CASSPSEGYTF.

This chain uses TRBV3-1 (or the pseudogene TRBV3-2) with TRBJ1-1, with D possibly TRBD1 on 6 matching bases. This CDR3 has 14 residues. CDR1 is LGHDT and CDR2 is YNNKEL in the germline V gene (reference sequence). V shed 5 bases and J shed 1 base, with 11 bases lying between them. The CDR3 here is CASSSIGGNTEAFF. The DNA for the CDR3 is TGTGCCAGCAGCTCCATAGGGGGGAACACTGAAGCTTTCTTT.

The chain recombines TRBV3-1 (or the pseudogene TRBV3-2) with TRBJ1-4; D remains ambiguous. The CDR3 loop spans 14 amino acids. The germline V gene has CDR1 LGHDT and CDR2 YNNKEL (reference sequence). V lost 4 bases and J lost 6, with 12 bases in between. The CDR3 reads CASSPRVSYEKLFF. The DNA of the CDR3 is TGTGCCAGCAGCCCCCGGGTCTCCTATGAAAAACTGTTTTTT.

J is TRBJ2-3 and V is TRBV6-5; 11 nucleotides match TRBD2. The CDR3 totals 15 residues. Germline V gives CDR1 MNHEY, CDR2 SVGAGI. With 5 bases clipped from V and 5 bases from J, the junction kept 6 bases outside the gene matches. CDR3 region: CASSPSGRKGDTQYF. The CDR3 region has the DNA TGTGCCAGCAGTCCTAGCGGGAGGAAGGGAGATACGCAGTATTTT.

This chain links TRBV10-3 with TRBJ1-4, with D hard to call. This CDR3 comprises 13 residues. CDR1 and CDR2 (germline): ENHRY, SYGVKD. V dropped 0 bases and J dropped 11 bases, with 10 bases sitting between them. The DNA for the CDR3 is TGTGCCATCAGTGAGTCTCGGGGAGACAAACTGTTTTTT. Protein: CAISESRGDKLFF.

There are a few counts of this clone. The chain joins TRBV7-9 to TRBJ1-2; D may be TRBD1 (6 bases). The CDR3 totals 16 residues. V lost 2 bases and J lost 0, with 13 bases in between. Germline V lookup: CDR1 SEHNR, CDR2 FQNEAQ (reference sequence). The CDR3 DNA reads TGTGCCAGCAGCTTAATACAGGGAGTCGCTAACTATGGCTACACCTTC. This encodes CASSLIQGVANYGYTF.

CDR3: CAMQGLAGVGEQYF. The DNA for the CDR3 is TGTGCCATGCAGGGACTAGCGGGAGTCGGCGAGCAGTACTTC. V usage is TRBV19 and J usage is TRBJ2-7; 14 bases match TRBD2. With 10 bases clipped from V and 6 bases from J, the junction kept 8 bases outside the gene matches. CDR1 and CDR2 from the germline V gene are LNHDA and SQIVND (reference sequence). The CDR3 is made up of 14 amino acids.

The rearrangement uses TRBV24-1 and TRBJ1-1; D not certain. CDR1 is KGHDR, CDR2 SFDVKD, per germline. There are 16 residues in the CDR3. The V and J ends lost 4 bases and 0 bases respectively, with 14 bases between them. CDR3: CATSDPCCGVNTEAFF. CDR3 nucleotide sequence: TGTGCCACCAGTGACCCCTGCTGCGGGGTGAACACTGAAGCTTTCTTT.

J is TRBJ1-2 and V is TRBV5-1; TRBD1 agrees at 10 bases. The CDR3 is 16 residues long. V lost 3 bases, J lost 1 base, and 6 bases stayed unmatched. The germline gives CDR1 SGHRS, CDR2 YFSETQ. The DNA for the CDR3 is TGCGCCAGCAGCTGGACAGGGGGGGCGATTAACTATGGCTACACCTTC. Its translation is CASSWTGGAINYGYTF.